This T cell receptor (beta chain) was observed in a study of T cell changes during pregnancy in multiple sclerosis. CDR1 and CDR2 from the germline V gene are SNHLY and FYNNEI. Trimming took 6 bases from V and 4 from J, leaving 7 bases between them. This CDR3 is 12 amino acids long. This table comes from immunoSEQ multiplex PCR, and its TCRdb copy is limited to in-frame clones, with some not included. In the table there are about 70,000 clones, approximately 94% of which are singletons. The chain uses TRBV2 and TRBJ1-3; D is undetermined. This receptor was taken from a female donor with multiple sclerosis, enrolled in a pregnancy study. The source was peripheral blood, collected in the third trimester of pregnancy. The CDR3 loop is CASRQQGNTIYF. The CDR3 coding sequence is TGTGCCAGCAGGCAACAGGGAAACACCATATATTTT.